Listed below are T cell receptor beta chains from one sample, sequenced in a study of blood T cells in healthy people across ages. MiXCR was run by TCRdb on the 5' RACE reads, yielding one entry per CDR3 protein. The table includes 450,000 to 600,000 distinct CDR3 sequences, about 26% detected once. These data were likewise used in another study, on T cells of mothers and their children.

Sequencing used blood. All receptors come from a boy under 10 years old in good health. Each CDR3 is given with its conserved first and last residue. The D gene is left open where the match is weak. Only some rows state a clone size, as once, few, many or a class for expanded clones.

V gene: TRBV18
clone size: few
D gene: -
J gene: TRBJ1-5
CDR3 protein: CASQDGYSNQPQHF
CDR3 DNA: TGTGCCAGCCAGGACGGATATAGCAATCAGCCCCAGCATTTT

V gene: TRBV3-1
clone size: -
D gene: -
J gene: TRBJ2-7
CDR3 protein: CASSQDDLLVSGEQYF
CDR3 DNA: TGTGCCAGCAGCCAAGATGATCTACTAGTTTCGGGCGAGCAGTACTTC

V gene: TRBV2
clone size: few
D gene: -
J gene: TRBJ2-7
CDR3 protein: CASSVETGAYEQYF
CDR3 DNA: TGTGCCAGCAGTGTTGAGACAGGAGCCTACGAGCAGTACTTC

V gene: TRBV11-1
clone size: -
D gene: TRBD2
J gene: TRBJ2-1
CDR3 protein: CASSDSGSSYNEQFF
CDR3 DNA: TGTGCCAGCAGCGATAGCGGGAGCTCCTACAATGAGCAGTTCTTC

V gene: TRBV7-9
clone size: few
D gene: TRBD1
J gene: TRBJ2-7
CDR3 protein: CASSHRGDGVGHYEQYF
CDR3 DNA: TGTGCCAGCAGCCACAGGGGGGACGGCGTGGGTCACTACGAGCAGTACTTC

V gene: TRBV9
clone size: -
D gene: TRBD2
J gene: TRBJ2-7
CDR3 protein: CASSPGTSGLQNEQYF
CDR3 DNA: TGTGCCAGCAGCCCCGGGACTAGCGGGTTACAGAACGAGCAGTACTTC

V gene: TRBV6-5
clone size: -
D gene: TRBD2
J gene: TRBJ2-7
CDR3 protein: CASSSGGGGRSSYEQYF
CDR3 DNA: TGTGCCAGCAGTTCGGGGGGGGGCGGGAGGAGCTCCTACGAGCAGTACTTC

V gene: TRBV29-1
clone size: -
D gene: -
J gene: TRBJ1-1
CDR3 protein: CSVMGGRQYTEAFF
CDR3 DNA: TGCAGCGTTATGGGGGGCCGGCAATACACTGAAGCTTTCTTT

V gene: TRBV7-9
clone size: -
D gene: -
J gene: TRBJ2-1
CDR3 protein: CASSLDLGGNEQFF
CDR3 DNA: TGTGCCAGCAGCTTGGACCTCGGCGGAAATGAGCAGTTCTTC

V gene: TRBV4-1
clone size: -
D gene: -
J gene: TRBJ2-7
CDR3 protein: CASSRLGWGVSYEQYF
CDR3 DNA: TGCGCCAGCAGCCGCCTCGGATGGGGGGTCTCCTACGAGCAGTACTTC

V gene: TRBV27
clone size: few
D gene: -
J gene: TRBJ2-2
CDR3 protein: CASSLLLGATSTGELFF
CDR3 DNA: TGTGCCAGCAGTCTCCTGCTCGGGGCAACGAGCACCGGGGAGCTGTTTTTT

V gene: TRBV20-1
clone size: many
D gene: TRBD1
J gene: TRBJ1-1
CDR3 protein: CSAQGGLASNTEAFF
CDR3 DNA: TGCAGTGCTCAGGGGGGGTTGGCCTCGAACACTGAAGCTTTCTTT

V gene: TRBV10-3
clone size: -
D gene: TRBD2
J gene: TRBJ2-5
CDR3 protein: CAIKSSGDETQYF
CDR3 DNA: TGTGCCATCAAGTCCAGCGGGGACGAGACCCAGTACTTC

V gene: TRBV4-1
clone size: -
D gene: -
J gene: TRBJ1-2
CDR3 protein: CASSHGGWTIAFYGYTF
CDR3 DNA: TGCGCCAGCAGCCATGGAGGTTGGACCATCGCCTTCTATGGCTACACCTTC

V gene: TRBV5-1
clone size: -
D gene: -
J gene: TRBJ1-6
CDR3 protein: CASSLSPVYNSPLHF
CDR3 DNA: TGCGCCAGCAGCTTGTCCCCGGTTTATAATTCACCCCTCCACTTT

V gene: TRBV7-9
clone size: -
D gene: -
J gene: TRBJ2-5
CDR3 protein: CASSTESRAILYQETQYF
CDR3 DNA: TGTGCCAGCAGCACTGAATCCCGGGCCATCCTTTACCAAGAGACCCAGTACTTC

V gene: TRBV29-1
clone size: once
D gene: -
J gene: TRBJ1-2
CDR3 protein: CSSRAGASDYGYTF
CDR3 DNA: TGCAGCAGCAGGGCGGGGGCGTCAGACTATGGCTACACCTTC

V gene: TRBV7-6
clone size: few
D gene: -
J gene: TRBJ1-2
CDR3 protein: CASSLRDRDNYGYTF
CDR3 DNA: TGTGCCAGCAGCCTCAGGGACCGCGATAACTATGGCTACACCTTC

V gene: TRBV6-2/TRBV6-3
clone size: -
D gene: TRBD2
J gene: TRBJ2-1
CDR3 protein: CASSRLAGDHEQFF
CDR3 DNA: TGTGCCAGCAGTAGACTAGCGGGAGACCATGAGCAGTTCTTC

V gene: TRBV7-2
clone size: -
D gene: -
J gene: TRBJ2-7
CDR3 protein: CASSSLTLAGVYEQYF
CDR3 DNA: TGTGCCAGCAGCTCCTTGACCCTAGCTGGGGTTTACGAGCAGTACTTC

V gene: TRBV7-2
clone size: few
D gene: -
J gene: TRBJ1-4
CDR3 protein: CASSLVGSTNEKLFF
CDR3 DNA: TGTGCCAGCAGCTTAGTTGGCTCAACTAATGAAAAACTGTTTTTT

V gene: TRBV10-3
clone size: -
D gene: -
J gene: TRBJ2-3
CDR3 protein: CAIGVGGEITQYF
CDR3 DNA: TGTGCCATCGGAGTCGGCGGGGAGATTACGCAGTATTTT

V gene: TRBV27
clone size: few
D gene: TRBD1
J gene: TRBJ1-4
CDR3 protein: CASSPQGGRAPKNEKLFF
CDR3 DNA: TGTGCCAGCAGTCCCCAGGGGGGCCGGGCCCCTAAAAATGAAAAACTGTTTTTT

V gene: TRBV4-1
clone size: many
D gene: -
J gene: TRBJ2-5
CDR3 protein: CASSQALQETQYF
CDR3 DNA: TGCGCCAGCAGCCAAGCGTTACAAGAGACCCAGTACTTC

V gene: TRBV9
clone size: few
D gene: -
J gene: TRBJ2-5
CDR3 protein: CASSVAPGGLRKETQYF
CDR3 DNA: TGTGCCAGCAGCGTAGCTCCCGGGGGCCTGCGGAAAGAGACCCAGTACTTC

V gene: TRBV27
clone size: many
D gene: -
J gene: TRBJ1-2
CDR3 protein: CASSRGAGVNYGYTF
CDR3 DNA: TGTGCCAGCAGCCGGGGGGCAGGCGTTAACTATGGCTACACCTTC

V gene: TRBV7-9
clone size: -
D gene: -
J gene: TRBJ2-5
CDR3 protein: CASSSLAGSETQYF
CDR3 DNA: TGTGCCAGCAGCTCTCTGGCGGGGAGTGAGACCCAGTACTTC

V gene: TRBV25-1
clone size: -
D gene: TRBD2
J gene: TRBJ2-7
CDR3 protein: CASRRLAGGSEQYF
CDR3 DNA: TGTGCCAGCAGGCGACTAGCGGGGGGGAGCGAGCAGTACTTC

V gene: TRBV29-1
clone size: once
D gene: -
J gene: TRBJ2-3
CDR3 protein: CSVEDKWTIRDTQYF
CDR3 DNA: TGCAGCGTTGAAGATAAATGGACAATTAGGGATACGCAGTATTTT

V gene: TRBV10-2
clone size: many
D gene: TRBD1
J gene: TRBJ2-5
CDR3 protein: CASSELDRIQETQYF
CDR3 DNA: TGCGCCAGCAGTGAGTTGGACAGGATCCAAGAGACCCAGTACTTC

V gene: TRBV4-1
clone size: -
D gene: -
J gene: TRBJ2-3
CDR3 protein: CASSPPGRLVAEAQYF
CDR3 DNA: TGCGCCAGCAGCCCCCCGGGGCGGCTAGTAGCAGAGGCGCAGTATTTT

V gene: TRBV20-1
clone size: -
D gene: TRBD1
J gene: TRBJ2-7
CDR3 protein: CSATPFGTASSYEQYF
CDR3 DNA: TGCAGTGCTACTCCTTTTGGGACAGCTAGCTCCTACGAGCAGTACTTC

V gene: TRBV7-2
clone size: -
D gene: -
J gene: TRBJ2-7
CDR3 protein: CASSLALGPPEQYF
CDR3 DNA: TGTGCCAGCAGCTTAGCCCTGGGGCCCCCGGAGCAGTACTTC